The 7 T cell receptor beta chains reported below all come from one sample, sequenced in a study of Ad26.COV2.S vaccination and SARS-CoV-2 variants. Sequencing used immunoSEQ multiplex PCR; TCRdb keeps in-frame clones, though not all of them. The table shows about 350,000 clones, with roughly 94% occurring only once. Specimen: peripheral blood, collected after recovery from COVID-19. These receptors originate from a human donor who had recovered from COVID-19.

V gene TRBV6-6 combines with J gene TRBJ1-3, with no clear D. The CDR3 length is 13 residues. CDR1 and CDR2 from the germline V gene are MNHNY and SVGAGI (reference sequence). With 6 bases removed from V and 4 bases from J, the gap between germline ends came to 10 bases. The chain's CDR3 is CASSKDVGNTIYF. CDR3 coding DNA: TGTGCCAGCAGCAAAGACGTGGGAAACACCATATATTTT.

Of note for this clone: Distinct nucleotide sequences in the sample also encode this CDR3. This chain's CDR3 is CASSLSGTDTQYF. The CDR3 coding sequence is TGTGCCAGCAGTTTATCGGGGACAGATACGCAGTATTTT. This rearrangement joins TRBV27 to TRBJ2-3, with D uncertain. There are 13 residues in the CDR3. V was clipped by 0 bases and J by 3 bases, with 4 bases between them. Germline CDR1 is MNHEY and CDR2 is SMNVEV (reference sequence).

This chain uses TRBV6-6 with TRBJ1-4, with D tentatively TRBD1 (6 bases). The CDR3 contains 17 residues. V lost 6 bases and J lost 5, with 22 bases in between. From germline, CDR1 is MNHNY and CDR2 SVGAGI (reference sequence). CDR3 in DNA: TGTGCCAGCAGGCGACAGGAAGGGGCGGTTGGAAATGAAAAACTGTTTTTT. It codes for CASRRQEGAVGNEKLFF.

This chain links TRBV5-4 with TRBJ2-1, with 11 bases fitting TRBD2. V lost 4 bases, J lost 4 bases, and 7 bases stayed unmatched. The CDR3 spans 16 residues. Looked up from germline, CDR1 is SGHNT and CDR2 is YYREEE (reference sequence). CDR3 DNA sequence: TGTGCCAGCAGCACCACGACTAGCGGGGTATACAATGAGCAGTTCTTC. This translates into CASSTTTSGVYNEQFF.

This clone was counted a single time. V usage is TRBV15 and J usage is TRBJ1-1; D unclear. V was shortened by 0 bases and J by 3 bases, with 5 bases between the two germline ends. This CDR3 contains 13 residues. Per the germline V gene, CDR1 is LNHNV and CDR2 is YYDKDF (reference sequence). CDR3 protein: CATSRDPHTEAFF. CDR3 DNA sequence: TGTGCCACCAGCAGAGACCCGCACACTGAAGCTTTCTTT.

V usage is TRBV19 and J usage is TRBJ2-5; the D gene is possibly TRBD1 (6 bases). V was pared by 5 bases and J by 2 bases, with 9 bases between. Germline-derived CDR1 and CDR2 are LNHDA and SQIVND (reference sequence). The CDR3 is 13 residues long. CDR3: CASSSDSQETQYF. CDR3 sequence (DNA): TGTGCCAGTAGTTCGGACAGTCAAGAGACCCAGTACTTC.

This chain joins TRBV6-6 and TRBJ2-3; 7 bases map to TRBD1. V gave up 6 bases and J gave up 0 bases; unmatched junction bases: 9. The CDR3 is 16 amino acids. Germline CDR1 and CDR2: MNHNY and SVGAGI (reference sequence). This CDR3 is CASSQSRGRSTDTQYF. The CDR3 DNA is TGTGCCAGCAGCCAGAGTAGGGGGCGAAGCACAGATACGCAGTATTTT.